Presented here are 5 T cell receptor beta chains from one specimen sequenced in a study of shared clonotypes between healthy human individuals. TCRdb's table, derived via immunoSEQ multiplex PCR, lists solely in-frame clones and lacks some. This sample carries over 1.4 million clones, around 97% of them seen once, and the ten largest clones take approximately 1.1%. Specimen: naive CD4+ T cells sorted from blood. Subset denoted: CD45RA+ positively selected. These TCRs come from a man aged 25 to 40 in good health.

As for this clone: Within the sample, other DNA sequences also encode this same CDR3. The chain joins TRBV28 to TRBJ1-1, with TRBD1 as a possible D gene (5 bases). Germline values: CDR1 MDHEN, CDR2 SYDVKM. CDR3 length equals 14 residues. V lost 3 bases, J lost 2 bases, and 10 bases lay in between. The CDR3 DNA sequence: TGTGCCAGCAGTTTGGGAGGGGCAAACACTGAAGCTTTCTTT. As protein: CASSLGGANTEAFF. Complete variable domain (other parts from reference TRBV28 and TRBJ1-1): DVKVTQSSRYLVKRTGEKVFLECVQDMDHENMFWYRQDPGLGLRLIYFSYDVKMKEKGDIPEGYSVSREKKERFSLILESASTNQTSMYLCASSLGGANTEAFFGQGTRLTVV.

The sample holds one count of this clone. The genes are TRBV6-1 and TRBJ2-7; D gene uncertain. This CDR3 comprises 13 residues. The germline CDR1 and CDR2 sequences are MNHNS and SASEGT. V lost 7 bases and J lost 5, with 15 bases in between. Written as DNA, the CDR3 is TGTGCCAGCACGGGCAGGATACCTAACGAGCAGTACTTC. Translating it yields CASTGRIPNEQYF.

The J gene is TRBJ2-1, the V gene TRBV5-4; D call uncertain. The CDR3 loop spans 12 amino acids. Germline V gives CDR1 SGHNT, CDR2 YYREEE (reference sequence). The ends were cut back, 3 bases at V and 7 bases at J, with 8 bases in the middle. DNA for the CDR3: TGTGCCAGCAGCTCCCTGCAAAATGAGCAGTTCTTC. It specifies CASSSLQNEQFF.

The chain is built from TRBV5-1 and TRBJ2-5; D call uncertain. The CDR3 is made up of 14 amino acids. CDR1 and CDR2 (germline): SGHRS, YFSETQ. The V end was cut by 2 bases, the J end by 5 bases, with 13 bases between. The CDR3 loop is CASSFFGSGETQYF. The DNA of the CDR3 is TGCGCCAGCAGCTTCTTCGGGTCAGGCGAGACCCAGTACTTC.

J is TRBJ1-2 and V is TRBV28; D unclear. This CDR3 comprises 15 residues. Germline loops: CDR1 MDHEN, CDR2 SYDVKM. Trimming pared 6 bases from V and 7 bases from J, leaving 21 bases between. This CDR3 is CASSRGFRIAGGYTF. In nucleotides, the CDR3 is TGTGCCAGCAGCCGAGGGTTTCGGATTGCGGGTGGCTACACCTTC.